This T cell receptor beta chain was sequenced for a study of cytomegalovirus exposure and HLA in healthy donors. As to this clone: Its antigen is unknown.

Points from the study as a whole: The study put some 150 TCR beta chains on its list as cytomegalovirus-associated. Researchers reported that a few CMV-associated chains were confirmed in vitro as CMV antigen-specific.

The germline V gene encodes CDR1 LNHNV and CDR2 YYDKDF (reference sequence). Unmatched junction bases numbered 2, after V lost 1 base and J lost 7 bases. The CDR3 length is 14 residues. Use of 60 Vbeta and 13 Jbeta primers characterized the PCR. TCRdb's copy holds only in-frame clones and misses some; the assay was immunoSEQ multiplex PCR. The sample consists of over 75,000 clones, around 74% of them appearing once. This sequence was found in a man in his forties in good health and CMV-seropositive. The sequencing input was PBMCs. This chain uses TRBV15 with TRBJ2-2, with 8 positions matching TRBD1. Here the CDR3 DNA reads TGTGCCACCAGCAGAGCAGGGGGCGGCGGGGAGCTGTTTTTT. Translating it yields CATSRAGGGGELFF.